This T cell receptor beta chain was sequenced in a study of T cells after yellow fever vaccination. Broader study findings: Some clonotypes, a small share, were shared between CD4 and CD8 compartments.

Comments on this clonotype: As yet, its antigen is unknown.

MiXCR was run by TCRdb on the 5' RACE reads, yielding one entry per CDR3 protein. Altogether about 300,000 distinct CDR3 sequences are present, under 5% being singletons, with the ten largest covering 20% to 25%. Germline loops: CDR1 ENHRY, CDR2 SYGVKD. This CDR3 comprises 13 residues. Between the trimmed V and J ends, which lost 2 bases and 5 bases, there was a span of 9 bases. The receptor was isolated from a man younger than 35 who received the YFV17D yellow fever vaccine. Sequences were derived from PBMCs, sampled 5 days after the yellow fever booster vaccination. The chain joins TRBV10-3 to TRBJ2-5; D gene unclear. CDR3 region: CAISEGSRETQYF. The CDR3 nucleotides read TGTGCCATCAGTGAGGGAAGTCGGGAGACCCAGTACTTC.